The 3 T cell receptor beta chains below were found in one sample sequenced in a study of blood T cell repertoires in COVID-19. Only in-frame clones appear in the TCRdb table, and some are missing; sequencing was by immunoSEQ multiplex PCR. This table holds 250,000 to 300,000 clones, approximately 83% found once. Material: peripheral blood. These receptors all come from a woman in her 70s with acute or convalescent COVID-19.

The V and J genes are TRBV7-3 and TRBJ2-3, with TRBD2 matching 9 bases. After removal of 4 bases from V and 2 bases from J, the junction contained 4 bases not matched to a gene. Per the germline V gene, CDR1 is SGHTA and CDR2 is FQGTGA. This CDR3 is built from 15 residues. CDR3 in DNA: TGTGCCAGCAGCTGGGTAGCGGGGGCCACAGATACGCAGTATTTT. Translation gives CASSWVAGATDTQYF.

The gene calls are TRBV5-1 and TRBJ1-6; 8 nucleotides match TRBD1. The CDR3 extends over 15 amino acids. Per germline, CDR1 SGHRS and CDR2 YFSETQ. V shed 4 bases and J 8 bases; nucleotides not matched to a gene: 8. This CDR3 is CASSPEGQDYSPLHF. The CDR3 DNA sequence: TGCGCCAGCAGCCCGGAGGGACAGGATTATTCACCCCTCCACTTT. The full variable domain, its missing parts supplied by reference TRBV5-1 and TRBJ1-6, is KAGVTQTPRYLIKTRGQQVTLSCSPISGHRSVSWYQQTPGQGLQFLFEYFSETQRNKGNFPGRFSGRQFSNSRSEMNVSTLELGDSALYLCASSPEGQDYSPLHFGNGTRLTVT.

The chain carries TRBV18 and TRBJ1-5, with 12 nucleotides matching TRBD1. CDR3 length equals 16 residues. CDR1 and CDR2 from the germline V gene are KGHSH and LQKENI. V shed 2 bases and J 6 bases; nucleotides not matched to a gene: 5. For the CDR3, the DNA is TGTGCCAGCTCACCATCGGGACAGGGGGCCGGTCAGCCCCAGCATTTT. Encoded protein: CASSPSGQGAGQPQHF.